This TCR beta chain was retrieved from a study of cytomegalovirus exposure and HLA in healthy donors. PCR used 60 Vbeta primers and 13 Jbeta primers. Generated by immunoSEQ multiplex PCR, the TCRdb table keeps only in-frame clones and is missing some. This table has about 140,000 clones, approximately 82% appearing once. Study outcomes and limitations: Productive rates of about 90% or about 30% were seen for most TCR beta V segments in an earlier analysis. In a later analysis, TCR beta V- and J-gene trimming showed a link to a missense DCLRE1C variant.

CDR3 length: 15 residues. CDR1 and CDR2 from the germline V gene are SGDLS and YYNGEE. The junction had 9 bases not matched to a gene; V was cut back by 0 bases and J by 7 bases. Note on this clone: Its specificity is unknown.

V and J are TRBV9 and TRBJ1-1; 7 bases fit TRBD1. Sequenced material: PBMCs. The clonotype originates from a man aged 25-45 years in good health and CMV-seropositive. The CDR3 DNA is TGTGCCAGCAGCGTAGATTCGACAGGGCCCCTTGAAGCTTTCTTT. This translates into CASSVDSTGPLEAFF.